The clone carrying this T cell receptor (beta chain) was detected many times. The antigen is unknown. These data come from a study of T-cell reconstitution after alpha-beta-depleted transplantation in children. Germline CDR1 MGHRA, CDR2 YSYEKL. With 1 base removed from V and 1 base from J, the gap between germline ends came to 4 bases. The CDR3 totals 14 residues. Study outcomes and limitations: T-cell numbers and diversity one year post-transplant derived largely from freshly generated T cells.

Unique molecular identifiers were incorporated into the prepared TCRbeta library. TCRdb independently ran MiXCR on the PCR reads; one entry per CDR3 protein. This sample has about 290,000 distinct CDR3 sequences, with about 7.3% found just once. The sequences come from peripheral blood, collected 360 days after TCRalphabeta/CD19-depleted stem cell transplant. The TCR originated in a female patient aged 2-15 years who had a stem cell transplant for Fanconi anemia, so the T cells may come from the graft donor. The chain carries TRBV4-1 and TRBJ2-2; the D is unclear. The CDR3 reads CASSQVVNTGELFF. DNA for the CDR3: TGCGCCAGCAGCCAAGTTGTGAACACCGGGGAGCTGTTTTTT.